This entry describes one T cell receptor beta chain. In germline, CDR1 is SGHTA, CDR2 FQGTGA. The CDR3 totals 17 residues. V was trimmed by 2 bases and J by 2 bases, leaving 13 bases between them. This specimen belongs to a study of blood T cell repertoires in COVID-19. For the study at large: The samples span acute and convalescent COVID-19 from the United States, Italy and Spain.

As originally analysed: Estimated nucleated cell counts came from reference gene primer amplification. Some clones are missing from TCRdb's copy, which holds only in-frame ones; the method was immunoSEQ multiplex PCR. V and J calls and clone size come straight from that table; D and trimming were deduced from the DNA. The profile covers about 150,000 clones, with roughly 87% appearing a single time and about 1.6% taken by the ten largest. This clonotype was obtained from a human donor in a cohort sampled during active COVID-19. The source material was peripheral blood. The chain joins TRBV7-3 to TRBJ1-6; no clear D. The CDR3 loop reads CASSLLGGWAYNSPLHF. The CDR3 nucleotides are TGTGCCAGCAGCTTACTGGGAGGTTGGGCCTATAATTCACCCCTCCACTTT.